These 22 T cell receptor beta chains were all obtained from the same sample, sequenced in a study of blood T cell repertoires in COVID-19. Profiling relied on immunoSEQ multiplex PCR, and the TCRdb table lists in-frame clones only, not all of them. Among 190,000 or so clones listed, approximately 86% were seen once. Sequenced input: PBMCs or T cells enriched from blood (not recorded which). All receptors come from a woman in her twenties or thirties who had been exposed to COVID-19.

The rearrangement links TRBV11-3 to TRBJ2-7; D is possibly TRBD2 (6 bases). The CDR3 totals 15 residues. Germline CDR1 reads SGHNT; CDR2 reads YENEEA. Trimming removed 5 bases at V and 2 bases at J, with 16 bases between. The CDR3 DNA sequence: TGTGCCAGCAGCGCGGGGCCCGACTTGGCCTACGAGCAGTACTTC. Protein: CASSAGPDLAYEQYF.

The rearrangement links TRBV9 to TRBJ1-4; maybe TRBD1 (5 bases). V shed 3 bases and J shed 7 bases, with 16 bases lying between them. From germline, CDR1 is SGDLS and CDR2 YYNGEE. CDR3 length equals 15 residues. The CDR3 bases are TGTGCCAGCAGCGACACAGGTTCTCCCCCTGAAAAACTGTTTTTT. Translation gives CASSDTGSPPEKLFF. The variable domain in full, with the rest retrieved from reference TRBV9 and TRBJ1-4, is DSGVTQTPKHLITATGQRVTLRCSPRSGDLSVYWYQQSLDQGLQFLIQYYNGEERAKGNILERFSAQQFPDLHSELNLSSLELGDSALYFCASSDTGSPPEKLFFGSGTQLSVL.

The gene calls are TRBV6-2 or TRBV6-3 and TRBJ1-2; D is perhaps TRBD1 (5 bases). This CDR3 has 15 amino acids. CDR1 and CDR2 from the germline V gene are MNHEY and SVGEGT. Trimming took 5 bases from V and 2 from J, leaving 15 bases between them. The CDR3 sequence: CASSHSRQKNYGYTF. The CDR3 coding sequence is TGTGCCAGCAGTCACAGTAGACAGAAGAACTATGGCTACACCTTC.

This sequence joins TRBV2 and TRBJ2-1, with 10 nucleotides matching TRBD2. V lost 7 bases and J lost 8; bases outside the gene matches: 11. Germline loops: CDR1 SNHLY, CDR2 FYNNEI. This CDR3 comprises 15 residues. The CDR3 sequence: CASTPSSGGADEQFF. Here the CDR3 DNA reads TGTGCCAGCACCCCGTCGAGCGGGGGGGCCGATGAGCAGTTCTTC.

The chain employs TRBV29-1 and TRBJ1-1, with no clear D. V was trimmed by 2 bases and J by 0 bases, leaving 13 bases between them. CDR1 is SQVTM and CDR2 is ANQGSEA in the germline V gene. The CDR3 totals 15 residues. This chain's CDR3 is CSVEKEARVNTEAFF. CDR3 DNA: TGCAGCGTTGAAAAGGAGGCGAGAGTGAACACTGAAGCTTTCTTT.

This chain's CDR3 is CASSLVLGGRRDNSPLHF. The CDR3 nucleotides are TGCGCCAGCAGCTTGGTCCTCGGGGGGCGAAGGGATAATTCACCCCTCCACTTT. V is TRBV5-1 and J is TRBJ1-6; D is perhaps TRBD1 (6 bases). This CDR3 spans 18 amino acids. In germline, CDR1 is SGHRS, CDR2 YFSETQ. Trimming pared 0 bases from V and 5 bases from J, leaving 18 bases between.

This chain uses TRBV2 with TRBJ1-4; D possibly corresponds to TRBD1 (6 bases). The CDR3 covers 14 residues. Per the germline V gene, CDR1 is SNHLY and CDR2 is FYNNEI. V was pared by 3 bases and J by 11 bases, with 16 bases between. For the CDR3, the DNA is TGTGCCAGCAGTGACGGCACAGGGTCCCTTAAACTGTTTTTT. Translated, it gives CASSDGTGSLKLFF.

This chain uses TRBV5-1 with TRBJ1-1, with 7 bases that match TRBD1. CDR1 is SGHRS and CDR2 is YFSETQ in the germline V gene. Trimming removed 6 bases from V and 5 bases from J; junction bases left unmatched: 10. This CDR3 contains 14 residues. The CDR3 spells CASKRIGGDTEAFF. CDR3 bases: TGCGCCAGCAAGAGGATAGGGGGCGATACTGAAGCTTTCTTT.

The DNA for the CDR3 is TGTGCCAGCAGCCGACAGGGAGTTAATTCACCCCTCCACTTT. Translated: CASSRQGVNSPLHF. The chain joins TRBV2 to TRBJ1-6, with 7 bases fitting TRBD1. Germline-derived CDR1 and CDR2 are SNHLY and FYNNEI. The CDR3 length is 14 residues. Unmatched junction bases numbered 5, after V lost 6 bases and J lost 6 bases.

This chain connects TRBV5-1 to TRBJ2-3, with a weak D call TRBD1 (5 bases). Trimming left V 4 bases short and J 4 bases short, with 13 bases between. CDR3 length: 14 residues. Per the germline V gene, CDR1 is SGHRS and CDR2 is YFSETQ. This chain's CDR3 is CASSQEQGSDTQYF. As DNA, the CDR3 is TGCGCCAGCAGCCAGGAGCAGGGTTCAGATACGCAGTATTTT.

This chain links TRBV9 with TRBJ2-1; TRBD1 matches 7 bases. Germline CDR1 is SGDLS and CDR2 is YYNGEE. V trimming: 0 bases; J trimming: 6 bases; junction bases outside the gene matches: 9. The CDR3 totals 16 residues. For the CDR3, the DNA is TGTGCCAGCAGCGTAGAGGTTAGGGGGCTGGTCAATGAGCAGTTCTTC. Encoded protein: CASSVEVRGLVNEQFF. The complete variable domain, with remaining parts taken from reference TRBV9 and TRBJ2-1, reads DSGVTQTPKHLITATGQRVTLRCSPRSGDLSVYWYQQSLDQGLQFLIQYYNGEERAKGNILERFSAQQFPDLHSELNLSSLELGDSALYFCASSVEVRGLVNEQFFGPGTRLTVL.

The chain couples TRBV29-1 to TRBJ1-2; D unclear. V gave up 6 bases and J gave up 5 bases, with 19 bases separating them. This CDR3 has 14 residues. The germline gives CDR1 SQVTM, CDR2 ANQGSEA. The CDR3 here is CSVSPGTAFYGYTF. The CDR3 DNA follows: TGCAGCGTCTCCCCAGGCACGGCGTTTTATGGCTACACCTTC.

The chain has TRBV10-1 and TRBJ2-1; possibly TRBD1 for D (5 bases). V lost 0 bases and J lost 5, with 8 bases in between. Germline CDR1 WNHNN, CDR2 SYGVQD (reference sequence). The CDR3 runs 14 residues. The CDR3 DNA is TGCGCCAGCAGTGAGTCCCCAGGGCACAATGAGCAGTTCTTC. It translates to CASSESPGHNEQFF.

This clone was counted once. This chain joins TRBV5-8 and TRBJ1-2, with TRBD1 matching 7 bases. J was trimmed by 8 bases and V by 2 bases; bases with no gene match: 6. The CDR3 loop spans 13 amino acids. CDR1 and CDR2 from the germline V gene are SGHTS and YDEGEE. CDR3 protein: CASSFDRERGYTF. The CDR3 DNA reads as TGTGCCAGCAGCTTCGACAGGGAAAGGGGCTACACCTTC.

The chain has TRBV5-1 and TRBJ2-5; 8 bases line up with TRBD1. CDR3 length: 15 residues. Trimming took 4 bases from V and 1 from J; bases not matched to a gene: 6. Germline loops: CDR1 SGHRS, CDR2 YFSETQ. DNA of the CDR3: TGCGCCAGCAGCACCGGGACAGGAACCCAAGAGACCCAGTACTTC. Protein: CASSTGTGTQETQYF.

The chain uses TRBV27 and TRBJ2-5; D unresolved. Looked up from germline, CDR1 is MNHEY and CDR2 is SMNVEV (reference sequence). The CDR3 sequence is 16 residues long. V was trimmed by 0 bases and J by 2 bases, leaving 13 bases between them. The CDR3 loop is CASSLSWQKLQETQYF. CDR3 nucleotides: TGTGCCAGCAGTTTATCCTGGCAGAAACTACAAGAGACCCAGTACTTC.

This clone was counted a single time. The chain combines TRBV19 with TRBJ1-4, with unresolved D. The CDR3 spans 17 residues. V lost 0 bases, J lost 4 bases, and 15 bases lay in between. Germline CDR1 is LNHDA and CDR2 is SQIVND (reference sequence). CDR3 sequence reads: CASSIDLTGRSNEKLFF. The CDR3 coding sequence is TGTGCCAGTAGTATAGATCTCACGGGGAGGAGTAATGAAAAACTGTTTTTT.

The gene calls are TRBV7-8 and TRBJ1-1, with D possibly TRBD1 on 6 matching bases. The CDR3 runs to 14 residues. Trimming took off 7 bases at V and 1 base at J, with 13 bases between the two ends. CDR1 SGHVS and CDR2 FQNEAQ come from the germline V gene. As DNA, the CDR3 is TGTGCCAGCACGACTCGGGGGGCGAACACTGAAGCTTTCTTT. Protein sequence: CASTTRGANTEAFF.

The CDR3 nucleotides are TGTGCCAGCAGGTCCGGGACAGGGACTCATCAGCCCCAGCATTTT. Translating it yields CASRSGTGTHQPQHF. V and J are TRBV11-3 and TRBJ1-5; TRBD1 aligns across 9 bases. This CDR3 region has 15 residues. The germline gives CDR1 SGHNT, CDR2 YENEEA. V lost 6 bases to trimming and J lost 5 bases; unmatched junction nucleotides: 8.

The V call is TRBV15, the J call TRBJ1-3; the match to TRBD1 covers 10 bases. Trimming at V came to 0 bases and at J to 6 bases, leaving 11 bases not matched to a gene. The CDR3 runs 18 residues. Germline CDR1 and CDR2: LNHNV and YYDKDF (reference sequence). The CDR3 is CATSRDLGQGRRENTIYF. The CDR3 bases are TGTGCCACCAGCAGAGATTTGGGACAGGGGAGGAGGGAAAACACCATATATTTT.

This clone showed up just a few times. The chain recombines TRBV30 with TRBJ1-1; D is undetermined. V was pared by 7 bases and J by 11 bases, with 17 bases between. The CDR3 length is 11 residues. CDR1 GTSNPN and CDR2 SVGIG come from the germline V gene (reference sequence). The CDR3 here is CASHRGVGAFF. The CDR3 DNA sequence: TGTGCCTCCCACCGCGGGGTTGGGGCTTTCTTT.

The rearrangement uses TRBV7-3 and TRBJ2-3; 7 nucleotides line up with TRBD2. J lost 3 bases, V lost 0 bases, and 3 bases had no gene match. CDR3 length: 15 amino acids. The germline V gene has CDR1 SGHTA and CDR2 FQGTGA. CDR3: CASSLTGGGTDTQYF. The CDR3 coding sequence is TGTGCCAGCAGCTTAACCGGGGGAGGGACAGATACGCAGTATTTT.